The 9 T cell receptor beta chains below come from one sample, sequenced in a study of blood T cell repertoires in COVID-19. Sequenced by immunoSEQ multiplex PCR; TCRdb stores in-frame clones only, minus some. The sample has about 250,000 clones; about 83% are singletons. Specimen: peripheral blood. The receptors here all came from a human donor in a cohort sampled during active COVID-19.

This chain uses TRBV7-6 with TRBJ2-1, with D maybe TRBD2 (6 bases). Trimming removed 5 bases at V and 9 bases at J, with 11 bases between. The CDR3 has 12 residues. Per the germline V gene, CDR1 is SGHVS and CDR2 is FNYEAQ. CDR3 region: CASSPLGGEQFF. In DNA form, the CDR3 reads TGTGCCAGCAGCCCCCTGGGGGGTGAGCAGTTCTTC.

J is TRBJ1-1 and V is TRBV9, with 7 bases matching TRBD1. From germline, CDR1 is SGDLS and CDR2 YYNGEE. There are 13 residues in the CDR3. The V segment lost 3 bases and the J segment 3 bases; nucleotides outside the gene matches: 2. The CDR3 region is CASSATGDTEAFF. As DNA, the CDR3 is TGTGCCAGCAGCGCTACAGGGGACACTGAAGCTTTCTTT.

V gene TRBV7-2 combines with J gene TRBJ2-1, with 9 positions matching TRBD2. This CDR3 has 14 amino acids. Trimming removed 5 bases from V and 8 bases from J; junction bases left unmatched: 7. CDR1 is SGHTA, CDR2 FQGNSA, per germline. The CDR3 sequence is CASSLRGREDEQFF. The CDR3 region has the DNA TGTGCCAGCAGCCTCCGCGGGAGGGAGGATGAGCAGTTCTTC.

This clone appeared a few times. In the same sample, other DNA sequences code for this CDR3. CDR3 sequence reads: CASSGSSGANVLTF. The DNA of the CDR3 is TGTGCCAGCAGTGGGAGCTCTGGGGCCAACGTCCTGACTTTC. This rearrangement joins TRBV2 to TRBJ2-6; D is uncertain. This CDR3 has 14 residues. The V gene lost 4 bases and the J gene lost 0 bases, with 4 bases spanning the gap. CDR1 is SNHLY, CDR2 FYNNEI, per germline.

The genes are TRBV7-6 and TRBJ2-5, with TRBD1 identical over 7 bases. Germline CDR1 and CDR2: SGHVS and FNYEAQ. The CDR3 sequence is 16 residues long. Trimming cost V 5 bases and J 5 bases; bases outside gene matches: 14. The CDR3: CASSLQNGQVRETQYF. The DNA of the CDR3 is TGTGCCAGCAGCCTCCAAAACGGACAGGTCAGGGAGACCCAGTACTTC. Complete variable domain (other parts from reference TRBV7-6 and TRBJ2-5): GAGVSQSPRYKVTKRGQDVALRCDPISGHVSLYWYRQALGQGPEFLTYFNYEAQQDKSGLPNDRFSAERPEGSISTLTIQRTEQRDSAMYRCASSLQNGQVRETQYFGPGTRLLVL.

V and J are TRBV6-5 and TRBJ1-2; D possibly corresponds to TRBD1 (6 bases). V was pared by 7 bases and J by 8 bases, with 17 bases between. In germline, CDR1 is MNHEY, CDR2 SVGAGI. The CDR3 extends over 13 amino acids. This CDR3 reads CASILGARGGYTF. The CDR3 bases are TGTGCCAGCATCCTGGGGGCTCGGGGAGGCTACACCTTC.

This rearrangement joins TRBV27 to TRBJ2-7; 9 bases are shared with TRBD1. Trimming at V came to 5 bases and at J to 7 bases, leaving 9 bases not matched to a gene. Germline assignment: CDR1 MNHEY and CDR2 SMNVEV (reference sequence). CDR3 length: 14 amino acids. The chain's CDR3 is CASSGGTGRNEQYF. The CDR3 DNA reads TGTGCCAGCAGTGGCGGGACAGGGCGTAATGAGCAGTACTTC.

The V and J genes are TRBV28 and TRBJ1-5, with D uncertain. The CDR3 is 12 residues long. Germline-derived CDR1 and CDR2 are MDHEN and SYDVKM. Trimming took 4 bases from V and 4 from J, leaving 5 bases between them. The CDR3 DNA sequence: TGTGCCAGCAGTTCAGGAAATCAGCCCCAGCATTTT. Protein: CASSSGNQPQHF. Variable domain in full (rest from reference TRBV28 and TRBJ1-5): DVKVTQSSRYLVKRTGEKVFLECVQDMDHENMFWYRQDPGLGLRLIYFSYDVKMKEKGDIPEGYSVSREKKERFSLILESASTNQTSMYLCASSSGNQPQHFGDGTRLSIL.

This sequence joins TRBV5-4 and TRBJ2-7, with TRBD1 matching 8 bases. The CDR3 contains 15 residues. Germline CDR1 SGHNT, CDR2 YYREEE (reference sequence). Trimming cost V 0 bases and J 7 bases; bases outside gene matches: 9. CDR3 nucleotides: TGTGCCAGCAGCTTGGCCAACAGGGGGTGGAAAGAGCAGTACTTC. Residues: CASSLANRGWKEQYF.